The T cell receptor (beta chain) under discussion was sequenced for a study of blood T cells in healthy people across ages. Study results and limitations: While age rose, TCR beta diversity per million T cells dropped in a roughly linear way.

Germline values: CDR1 MGHRA, CDR2 YSYEKL. V was pared by 4 bases and J by 8 bases, with 4 bases of the junction left unmatched. This CDR3 spans 12 amino acids. Note on this clonotype: Its matching antigen is unknown.

A J-beta primer mix and a sample-barcoded 5' primer were used in a second PCR of about 7 to 12 cycles. Every cDNA molecule bore a tag from a template-switch adaptor containing 12 random nucleotides. In TCRdb, the 5' RACE reads were re-called with MiXCR into one record per CDR3 protein. Here the sample spans about 930,000 distinct CDR3 sequences, just under 30% being singletons. The data were also submitted as part of a second study, on T cells of mothers and their children. That work states: Every mother supplied over 10 million TCR beta CDR3 reads and every child around 3 million. Within related and unrelated pairs, thymic selection shapes TCR recombination output in a similar way.

Sample: blood. This rearrangement joins TRBV4-1 to TRBJ1-2; 7 bases are shared with TRBD1. The receptor comes from a middle-aged woman in good health. CDR3 residues: CASSRQGRGYTF. In nucleotides, the CDR3 is TGCGCCAGCAGCCGACAGGGTAGAGGCTACACCTTC.